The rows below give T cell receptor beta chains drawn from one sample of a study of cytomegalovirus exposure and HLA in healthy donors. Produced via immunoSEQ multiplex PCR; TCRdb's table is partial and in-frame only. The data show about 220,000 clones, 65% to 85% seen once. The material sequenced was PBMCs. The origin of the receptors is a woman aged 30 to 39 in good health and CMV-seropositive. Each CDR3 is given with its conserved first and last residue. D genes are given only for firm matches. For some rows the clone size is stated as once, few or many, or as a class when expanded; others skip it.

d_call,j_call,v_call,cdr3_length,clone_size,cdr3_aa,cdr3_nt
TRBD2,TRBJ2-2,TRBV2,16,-,CASRDTSGRNTGELFF,TGTGCCAGCAGGGACACTAGCGGGAGAAACACCGGGGAGCTGTTTTTT
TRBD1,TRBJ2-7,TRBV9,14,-,CASRRGDRGDEQYF,TGTGCCAGCAGAAGGGGGGACAGGGGTGACGAGCAGTACTTC
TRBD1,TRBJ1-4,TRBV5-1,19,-,CASSLIPGQGIPFLQKLFF,TGCGCCAGCAGCCTAATCCCGGGACAGGGGATCCCTTTTCTCCAAAAACTGTTTTTT
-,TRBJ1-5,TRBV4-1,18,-,CASSQDSPGRGGNQPQHF,TGCGCCAGCAGCCAAGATTCCCCGGGAAGGGGTGGCAATCAGCCCCAGCATTTT
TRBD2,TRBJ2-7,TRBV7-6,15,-,CASSSGTSGPGQQYF,TGTGCCAGCAGCTCGGGGACTAGCGGGCCCGGGCAGCAGTACTTC
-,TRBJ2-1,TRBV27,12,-,CASSFDRREQFF,TGTGCCAGCAGTTTCGACAGGCGGGAGCAGTTCTTC
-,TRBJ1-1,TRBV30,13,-,CAWTPGPNTEAFF,TGTGCCTGGACTCCAGGGCCGAACACTGAAGCTTTCTTT
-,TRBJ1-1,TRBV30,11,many,CAWWEDTEAFF,TGTGCCTGGTGGGAGGACACTGAAGCTTTCTTT
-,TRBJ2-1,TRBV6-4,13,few,CASSDTLADEQFF,TGTGCCAGCAGTGACACCCTAGCCGATGAGCAGTTCTTC
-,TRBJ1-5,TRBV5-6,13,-,CASSFGSGQPQHF,TGTGCCAGCAGCTTTGGGTCGGGTCAGCCCCAGCATTTT
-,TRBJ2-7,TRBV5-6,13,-,CASSLDGTYEQYF,TGTGCCAGCAGCTTGGACGGGACCTACGAGCAGTACTTC
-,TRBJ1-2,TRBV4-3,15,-,CASSQDRRGSHGYTF,TGCGCCAGCAGCCAAGATCGTCGTGGGAGTCATGGCTACACCTTC
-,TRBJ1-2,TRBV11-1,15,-,CASSLGQREDYGYTF,TGTGCCAGCAGCTTAGGACAGCGGGAGGACTATGGCTACACCTTC
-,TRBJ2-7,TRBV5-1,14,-,CASSFDARAYEQYF,TGCGCCAGCAGCTTTGACGCCAGGGCCTACGAGCAGTACTTC
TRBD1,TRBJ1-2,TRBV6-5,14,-,CASRRDRAFYGYTF,TGTGCCAGCAGACGGGACAGGGCATTCTATGGCTACACCTTC
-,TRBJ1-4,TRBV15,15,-,CATSRSSSIGEKLFF,TGTGCCACCAGCAGGTCCAGCAGCATTGGGGAAAAACTGTTTTTT
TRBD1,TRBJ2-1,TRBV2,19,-,CASSGGQGLSLARYNEQFF,TGTGCCAGCAGTGGGGGACAGGGGCTGAGCCTAGCGCGATACAATGAGCAGTTCTTC
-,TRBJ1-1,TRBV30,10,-,CAWVKSEAFF,TGTGCCTGGGTAAAATCCGAAGCTTTCTTT
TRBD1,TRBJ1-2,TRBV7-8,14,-,CASSQRTGMNGYTF,TGTGCCAGCAGCCAGAGGACAGGGATGAATGGCTACACCTTC
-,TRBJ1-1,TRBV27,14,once,CASSLDSLNTEAFF,TGTGCCAGCAGTCTGGACAGCCTTAACACTGAAGCTTTCTTT
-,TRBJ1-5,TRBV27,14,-,CASRPGTWNQPQHF,TGTGCCAGCAGGCCCGGGACTTGGAATCAGCCCCAGCATTTT
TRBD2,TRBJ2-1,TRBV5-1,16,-,CASSTRTSGSINEQFF,TGCGCCAGCAGCACCAGGACTAGCGGGAGTATTAATGAGCAGTTCTTC
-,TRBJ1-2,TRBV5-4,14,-,CASSLGGENYGYTF,TGTGCCAGCAGCCTCGGTGGGGAAAACTATGGCTACACCTTC
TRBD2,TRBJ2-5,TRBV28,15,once,CASSLTLAGVETQYF,TGTGCCAGCAGTTTAACGCTAGCGGGAGTAGAGACCCAGTACTTC
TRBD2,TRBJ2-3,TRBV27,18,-,CASSLSGLPSGRTDTQYF,TGTGCCAGCAGTTTATCTGGGCTCCCTAGCGGGCGCACAGATACGCAGTATTTT
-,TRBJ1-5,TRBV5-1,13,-,CASSEEPNQPQHF,TGCGCCAGCAGTGAGGAGCCAAATCAGCCCCAGCATTTT
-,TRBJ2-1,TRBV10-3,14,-,CASSEGPTDLEQFF,TGTGCCAGCAGTGAAGGTCCTACGGACTTGGAGCAGTTCTTC
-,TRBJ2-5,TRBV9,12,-,CASSVAQETQYF,TGTGCCAGCAGCGTCGCCCAAGAGACCCAGTACTTC
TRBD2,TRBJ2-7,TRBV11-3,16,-,CASSRTPLAGVEEQYF,TGTGCCAGCAGCCGCACCCCGCTAGCGGGAGTCGAGGAGCAGTACTTC
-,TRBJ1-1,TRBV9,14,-,CASSVGVVNTEAFF,TGTGCCAGCAGCGTAGGGGTGGTGAACACTGAAGCTTTCTTT
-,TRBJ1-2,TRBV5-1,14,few,CASSPDGENYGYTF,TGCGCCAGCAGCCCTGACGGGGAGAATTATGGCTACACCTTC
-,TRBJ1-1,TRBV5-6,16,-,CASTPGKGEWYTEAFF,TGTGCCAGCACCCCGGGGAAGGGGGAGTGGTATACTGAAGCTTTCTTT
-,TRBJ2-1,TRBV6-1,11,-,CASSLYNEQFF,TGTGCCAGCAGCCTATACAATGAGCAGTTCTTC
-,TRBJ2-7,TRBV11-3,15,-,CASSLGQGDGHEQYF,TGTGCCAGCAGCTTAGGGCAGGGCGACGGCCACGAGCAGTACTTC
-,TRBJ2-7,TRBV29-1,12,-,CSVEDSNYEQYF,TGCAGTGTTGAAGACTCCAACTACGAGCAGTACTTC
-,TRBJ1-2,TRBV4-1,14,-,CASSQASRGSGYTF,TGCGCCAGCAGCCAAGCCTCCAGGGGCAGCGGCTACACCTTC
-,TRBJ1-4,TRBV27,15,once,CASSLTGSTNEKLFF,TGTGCCAGCAGCTTAACAGGATCAACTAATGAAAAACTGTTTTTT
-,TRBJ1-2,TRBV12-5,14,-,CASGPTPAGNGYTF,TGTGCTAGTGGTCCGACGCCCGCAGGGAATGGCTACACCTTC
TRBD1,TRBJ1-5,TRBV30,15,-,CAWSEATGGFQPQHF,TGTGCCTGGAGTGAGGCGACAGGGGGCTTTCAGCCCCAGCATTTT
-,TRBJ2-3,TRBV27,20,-,CASSLSQKIVGSLATDTQYF,TGTGCCAGCAGTTTATCCCAAAAAATAGTAGGGTCGCTAGCGACAGATACGCAGTATTTT
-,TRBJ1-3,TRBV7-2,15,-,CASSLVIGSGNTIYF,TGTGCCAGCAGCTTAGTCATAGGCTCTGGAAACACCATATATTTT
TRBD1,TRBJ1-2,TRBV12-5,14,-,CASGLVGQPRSHTF,TGTGCTAGTGGTTTGGTGGGACAGCCCCGAAGCCACACCTTC
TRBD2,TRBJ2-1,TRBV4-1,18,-,CASSHSRLAGKNPNEQFF,TGCGCCAGCAGCCATTCTAGATTAGCGGGTAAGAACCCCAATGAGCAGTTCTTC
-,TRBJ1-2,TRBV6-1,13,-,CASSEGRGDGYTF,TGTGCCAGCAGTGAAGGGAGGGGGGATGGCTACACCTTC
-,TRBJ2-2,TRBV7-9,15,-,CASSLGVSDTGELFF,TGTGCCAGCAGCTTAGGGGTCAGCGACACCGGGGAGCTGTTTTTT
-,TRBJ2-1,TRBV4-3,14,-,CASSPGLSYNEQFF,TGCGCCAGCAGCCCGGGACTCTCCTACAATGAGCAGTTCTTC